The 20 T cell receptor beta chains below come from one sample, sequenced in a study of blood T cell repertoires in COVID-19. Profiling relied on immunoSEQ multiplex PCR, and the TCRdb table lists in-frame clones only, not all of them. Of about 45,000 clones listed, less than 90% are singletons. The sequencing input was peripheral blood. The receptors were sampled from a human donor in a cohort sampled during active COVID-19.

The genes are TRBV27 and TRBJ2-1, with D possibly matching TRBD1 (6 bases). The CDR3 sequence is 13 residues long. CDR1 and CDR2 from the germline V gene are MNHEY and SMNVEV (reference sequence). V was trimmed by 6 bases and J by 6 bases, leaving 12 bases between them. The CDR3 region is CASRETGVNEQFF. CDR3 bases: TGTGCCAGCAGGGAGACAGGAGTCAATGAGCAGTTCTTC.

CDR3 bases: TGTGCCAGCACCGAGACAGGGACGGACGGCTACACCTTC. It yields the protein CASTETGTDGYTF. J is TRBJ1-2 and V is TRBV7-9; 7 bases fit TRBD1. The junction had 10 bases not matched to a gene; V was cut back by 7 bases and J by 8 bases. Per germline, CDR1 SEHNR and CDR2 FQNEAQ (reference sequence). There are 13 residues in the CDR3.

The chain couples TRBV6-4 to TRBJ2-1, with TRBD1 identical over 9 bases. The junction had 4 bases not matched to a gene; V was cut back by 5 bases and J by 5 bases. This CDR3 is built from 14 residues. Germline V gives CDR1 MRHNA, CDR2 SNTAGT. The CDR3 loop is CASSTGTGHNEQFF. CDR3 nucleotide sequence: TGTGCCAGCAGTACCGGGACAGGGCACAATGAGCAGTTCTTC.

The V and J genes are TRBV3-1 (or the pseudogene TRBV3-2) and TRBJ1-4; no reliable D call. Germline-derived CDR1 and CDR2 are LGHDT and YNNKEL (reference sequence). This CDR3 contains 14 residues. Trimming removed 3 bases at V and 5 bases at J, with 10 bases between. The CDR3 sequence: CASSQPGINEKLFF. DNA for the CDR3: TGTGCCAGCAGCCAGCCGGGGATAAATGAAAAACTGTTTTTT.

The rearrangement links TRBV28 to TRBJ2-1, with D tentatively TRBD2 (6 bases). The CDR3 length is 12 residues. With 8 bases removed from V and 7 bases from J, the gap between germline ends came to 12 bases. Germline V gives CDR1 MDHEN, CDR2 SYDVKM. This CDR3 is CASYGGVNEQFF. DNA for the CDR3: TGTGCCAGCTACGGGGGTGTAAATGAGCAGTTCTTC.

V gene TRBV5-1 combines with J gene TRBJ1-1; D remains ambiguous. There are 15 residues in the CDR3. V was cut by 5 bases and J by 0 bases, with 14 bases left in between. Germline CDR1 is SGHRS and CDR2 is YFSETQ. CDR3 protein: CASRRGWEMNTEAFF. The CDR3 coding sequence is TGCGCCAGCAGGCGGGGTTGGGAGATGAACACTGAAGCTTTCTTT.

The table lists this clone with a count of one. CDR3 residues: CASSAVEGPYNEQFF. In nucleotides, the CDR3 is TGTGCCAGCAGCGCCGTGGAGGGCCCCTACAATGAGCAGTTCTTC. This chain uses TRBV9 with TRBJ2-1, with D perhaps matching TRBD2 (6 bases). CDR3 size: 15 residues. Looked up from germline, CDR1 is SGDLS and CDR2 is YYNGEE. V lost 3 bases and J 2 bases, leaving 12 bases between the germline ends.

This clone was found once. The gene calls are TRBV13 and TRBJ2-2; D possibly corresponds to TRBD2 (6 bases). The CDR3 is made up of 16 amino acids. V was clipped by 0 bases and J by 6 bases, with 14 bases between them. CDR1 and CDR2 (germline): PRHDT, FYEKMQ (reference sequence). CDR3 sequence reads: CASSLGPAGSAGELFF. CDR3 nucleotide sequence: TGTGCCAGCAGCTTAGGCCCGGCGGGGTCCGCCGGGGAGCTGTTTTTT.

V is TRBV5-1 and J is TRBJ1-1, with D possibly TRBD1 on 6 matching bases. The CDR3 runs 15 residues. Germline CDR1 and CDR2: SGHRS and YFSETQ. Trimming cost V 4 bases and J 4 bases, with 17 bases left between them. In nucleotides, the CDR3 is TGCGCCAGCAGCCCCAACAGGGTGGATGGCACTGAAGCTTTCTTT. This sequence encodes CASSPNRVDGTEAFF.

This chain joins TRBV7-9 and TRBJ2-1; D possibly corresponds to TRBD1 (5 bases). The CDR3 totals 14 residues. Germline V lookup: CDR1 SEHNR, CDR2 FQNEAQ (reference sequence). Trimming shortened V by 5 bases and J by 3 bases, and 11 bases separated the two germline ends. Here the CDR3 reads CASSPDTLYNEQFF. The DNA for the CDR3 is TGTGCCAGCAGCCCGGACACGCTCTACAATGAGCAGTTCTTC.

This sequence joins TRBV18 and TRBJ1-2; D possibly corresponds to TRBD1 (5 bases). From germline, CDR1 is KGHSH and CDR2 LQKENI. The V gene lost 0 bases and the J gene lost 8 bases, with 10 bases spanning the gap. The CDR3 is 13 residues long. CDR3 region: CASSPPVQGGYTF. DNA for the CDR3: TGTGCCAGCTCACCACCGGTCCAGGGCGGCTACACCTTC.

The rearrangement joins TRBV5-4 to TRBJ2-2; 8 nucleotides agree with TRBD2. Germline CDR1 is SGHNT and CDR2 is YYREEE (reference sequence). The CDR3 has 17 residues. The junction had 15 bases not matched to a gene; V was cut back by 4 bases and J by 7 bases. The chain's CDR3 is CASSPGGERGGGGELFF. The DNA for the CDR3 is TGTGCCAGCAGCCCGGGGGGGGAGCGGGGCGGCGGCGGGGAGCTGTTTTTT. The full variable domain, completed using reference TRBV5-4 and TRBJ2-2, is ETGVTQSPTHLIKTRGQQVTLRCSSQSGHNTVSWYQQALGQGPQFIFQYYREEENGRGNFPPRFSGLQFPNYSSELNVNALELDDSALYLCASSPGGERGGGGELFFGEGSRLTVL.

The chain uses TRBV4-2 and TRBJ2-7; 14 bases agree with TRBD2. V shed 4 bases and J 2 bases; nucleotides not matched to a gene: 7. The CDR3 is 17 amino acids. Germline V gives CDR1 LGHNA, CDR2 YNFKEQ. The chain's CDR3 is CASSPMTSGGAPYEQYF. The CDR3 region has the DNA TGTGCCAGCAGCCCTATGACTAGCGGGGGGGCCCCCTACGAGCAGTACTTC.

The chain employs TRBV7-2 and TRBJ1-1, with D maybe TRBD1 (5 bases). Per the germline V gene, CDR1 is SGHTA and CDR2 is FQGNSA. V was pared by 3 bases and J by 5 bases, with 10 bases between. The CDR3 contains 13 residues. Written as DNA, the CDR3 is TGTGCCAGCAGCTTTCGGGCAGGGACTGAAGCTTTCTTT. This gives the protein CASSFRAGTEAFF.

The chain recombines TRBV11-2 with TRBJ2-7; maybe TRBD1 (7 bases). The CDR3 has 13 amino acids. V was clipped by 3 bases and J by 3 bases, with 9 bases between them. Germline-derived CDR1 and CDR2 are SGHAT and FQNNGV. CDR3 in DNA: TGTGCCAGCAGCTTGCGGGACAGCTACGAGCAGTACTTC. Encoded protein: CASSLRDSYEQYF.

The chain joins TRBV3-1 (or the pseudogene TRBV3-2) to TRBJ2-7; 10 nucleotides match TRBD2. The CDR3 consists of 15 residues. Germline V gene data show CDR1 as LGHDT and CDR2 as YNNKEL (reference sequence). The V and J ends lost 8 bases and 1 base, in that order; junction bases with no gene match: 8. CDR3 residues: CASANSGGRSYEQYF. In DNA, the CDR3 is TGTGCCAGCGCTAATAGCGGGGGGAGGTCCTACGAGCAGTACTTC.

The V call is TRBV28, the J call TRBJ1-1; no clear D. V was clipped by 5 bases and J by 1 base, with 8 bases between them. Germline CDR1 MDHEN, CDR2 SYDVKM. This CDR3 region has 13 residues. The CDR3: CASSLPGNTEAFF. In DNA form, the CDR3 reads TGTGCCAGCAGTCTCCCGGGGAACACTGAAGCTTTCTTT. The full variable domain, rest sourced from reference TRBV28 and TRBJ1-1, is DVKVTQSSRYLVKRTGEKVFLECVQDMDHENMFWYRQDPGLGLRLIYFSYDVKMKEKGDIPEGYSVSREKKERFSLILESASTNQTSMYLCASSLPGNTEAFFGQGTRLTVV.

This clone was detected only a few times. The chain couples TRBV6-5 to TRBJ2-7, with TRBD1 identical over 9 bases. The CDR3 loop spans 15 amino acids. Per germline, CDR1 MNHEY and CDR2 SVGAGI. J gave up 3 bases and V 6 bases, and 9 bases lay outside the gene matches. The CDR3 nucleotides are TGTGCCAGCAGGGCCTTCGGACAGGGGCTCTACGAGCAGTACTTC. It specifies CASRAFGQGLYEQYF.

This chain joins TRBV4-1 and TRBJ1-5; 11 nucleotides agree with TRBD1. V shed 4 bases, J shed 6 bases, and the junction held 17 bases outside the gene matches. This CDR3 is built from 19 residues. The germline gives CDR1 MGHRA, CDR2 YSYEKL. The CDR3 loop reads CASSPLLGTGGLVGQPQHF. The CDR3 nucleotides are TGCGCCAGCAGCCCCCTCTTGGGGACAGGGGGTTTGGTCGGTCAGCCCCAGCATTTT.

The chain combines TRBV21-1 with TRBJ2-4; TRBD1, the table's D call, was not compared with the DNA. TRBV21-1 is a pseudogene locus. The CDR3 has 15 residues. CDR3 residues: CASSSDKGKINIQYF. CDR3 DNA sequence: TGTGCCAGCAGCTCGGACAAGGGGAAAATAAACATTCAGTACTTC.